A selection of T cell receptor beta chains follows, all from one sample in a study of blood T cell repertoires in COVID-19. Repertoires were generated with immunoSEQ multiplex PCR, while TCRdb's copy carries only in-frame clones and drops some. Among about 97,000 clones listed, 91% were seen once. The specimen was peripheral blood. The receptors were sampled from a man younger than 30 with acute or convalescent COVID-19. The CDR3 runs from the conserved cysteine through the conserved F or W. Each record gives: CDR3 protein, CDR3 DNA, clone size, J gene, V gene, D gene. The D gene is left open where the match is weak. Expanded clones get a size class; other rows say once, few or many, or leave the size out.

CASSQDRTYEQYF	TGTGCCAGCAGCCAAGATAGAACCTACGAGCAGTACTTC	NA	TRBJ2-7	TRBV3-1/TRBV3-2	NA
CATSDLRSSADTQYF	TGTGCCACCAGTGATTTGCGGAGTAGCGCAGATACGCAGTATTTT	NA	TRBJ2-3	TRBV24-1	NA
CASSIQQGVQYF	TGTGCCAGTAGTATCCAACAGGGGGTTCAGTACTTC	NA	TRBJ2-4	TRBV19	TRBD1
CASSLDTTYEQYF	TGTGCCAGCAGCTTAGACACAACCTACGAGCAGTACTTC	NA	TRBJ2-7	TRBV7-8	NA
CASSVDSRLATNEKLFF	TGTGCCAGCAGCGTAGATAGCAGACTTGCAACTAATGAAAAACTGTTTTTT	once	TRBJ1-4	TRBV9	NA
CASSRDSGGEQYF	TGTGCCAGCAGCCGTGACTCCGGCGGCGAGCAGTACTTC	NA	TRBJ2-7	TRBV7-6	NA
CASSLGVQGWNEQYF	TGCGCCAGCAGCTTGGGGGTTCAGGGGTGGAACGAGCAGTACTTC	NA	TRBJ2-7	TRBV5-1	NA
CASSLGQGGFRVPEAFF	TGCGCCAGCAGCTTGGGACAGGGGGGCTTTCGGGTCCCTGAAGCTTTCTTT	once	TRBJ1-1	TRBV5-1	TRBD1
CASSEHDRVGNTIYF	TGTGCCAGCAGTGAACACGACAGGGTTGGAAACACCATATATTTT	NA	TRBJ1-3	TRBV6-1	TRBD1
CASSPGVNTEAFF	TGTGCCAGCTCACCGGGAGTGAACACTGAAGCTTTCTTT	NA	TRBJ1-1	TRBV18	NA
CASSSPGGLTEAFF	TGTGCCAGCAGTTCCCCGGGGGGGCTCACTGAAGCTTTCTTT	NA	TRBJ1-1	TRBV5-4	NA
CASSILAGRTAFF	TGTGCCAGTAGTATTCTGGCAGGGAGGACGGCTTTCTTT	NA	TRBJ1-1	TRBV19	NA
CASSPRDRVAGELFF	TGTGCCAGCAGCCCCCGGGACAGGGTCGCCGGGGAGCTGTTTTTT	NA	TRBJ2-2	TRBV5-4	TRBD1
CASSVEQGSGNTIYF	TGTGCCAGCAGCGTAGAACAGGGGTCTGGAAACACCATATATTTT	NA	TRBJ1-3	TRBV9	TRBD1
CASTPWPNTEAFF	TGTGCCAGCACCCCATGGCCCAACACTGAAGCTTTCTTT	NA	TRBJ1-1	TRBV2	NA
CASSPPITDPSSYEQYF	TGTGCCAGCTCACCACCGATCACAGACCCGAGCTCCTACGAGCAGTACTTC	NA	TRBJ2-7	TRBV18	NA
CASSPGTGGPFNYGYTF	TGTGCCAGCAGCCCGGGGACAGGGGGACCATTTAACTATGGCTACACCTTC	NA	TRBJ1-2	TRBV5-6	TRBD1
CASSQGLAYDEQFF	TGCGCCAGCAGCCAGGGACTAGCGTACGATGAGCAGTTCTTC	NA	TRBJ2-1	TRBV4-1	TRBD2
CASSWEGLAGQETQYF	TGTGCCAGCAGCTGGGAGGGGCTAGCGGGCCAAGAGACCCAGTACTTC	NA	TRBJ2-5	TRBV7-9	TRBD2
CASSQVSSGRSYEQYF	TGTGCCAGCAGCCAAGTTAGTAGCGGGAGATCCTACGAGCAGTACTTC	NA	TRBJ2-7	TRBV3-1/TRBV3-2	TRBD2
CASSLWGDTGNTIYF	TGCGCCAGCAGCTTGTGGGGGGATACTGGAAACACCATATATTTT	NA	TRBJ1-3	TRBV5-1	NA
CASSWGTGGDEQYF	TGCGCCAGCAGCTGGGGGACAGGGGGCGACGAGCAGTACTTC	NA	TRBJ2-7	TRBV5-1	TRBD1
CASSEGGSYGYTF	TGTGCCAGCAGTGAGGGAGGCAGTTATGGCTACACCTTC	NA	TRBJ1-2	TRBV25-1	NA
CASSSTGTVSYNEQFF	TGCGCCAGCAGCTCAACCGGGACAGTATCATACAATGAGCAGTTCTTC	NA	TRBJ2-1	TRBV5-1	TRBD1
CASSMSPGMTEAFF	TGTGCCAGTAGTATGTCCCCAGGGATGACTGAAGCTTTCTTT	NA	TRBJ1-1	TRBV19	NA
CASSEYSGGTEAFF	TGTGCCAGCAGTGAATATTCAGGGGGCACTGAAGCTTTCTTT	NA	TRBJ1-1	TRBV25-1	TRBD1